The clone carrying this T cell receptor beta chain appeared a few times. Antigen specificity is unknown. The data belong to a study of CD8 T cells in ankylosing spondylitis. General study findings and limits: Earlier authors reported some of these motif variants in reactive arthritis synovial fluid and blood. Seemingly distinctive of ankylosing spondylitis blood was a TCR beta motif formed by eight highly homologous variants.

Each CDR3 protein is one row after TCRdb ran MiXCR on the 5' RACE reads. The profile shows 300,000 to 400,000 distinct CDR3 sequences, about 20% of them singletons. The CDR3 extends over 13 amino acids. Germline V gene lookup returns CDR1 SQVTM and CDR2 ANQGSEA. The junction had 4 bases not matched to a gene; V was cut back by 7 bases and J by 0 bases. This chain joins TRBV29-1 and TRBJ2-7; 9 nucleotides agree with TRBD2. This receptor was taken from a male donor with ankylosing spondylitis or in good health (not recorded which). The sample taken for sequencing was blood, either unsorted or a sorted T cell fraction (not recorded which). CDR3 bases: TGCAGCGGTATAGCGGGGGACTCCTACGAGCAGTACTTC. Translated, it gives CSGIAGDSYEQYF.